This TCR beta chain emerged from a study of blood T cell repertoires in COVID-19 (dated by TCRdb to 2019 to 2021). About the full investigation: Samples from collaborators originated in the United States, Italy and Spain and spanned both the acute and convalescent phases of COVID-19. The repertoires were released in a freely available public database meant as a resource for research on the immune response to SARS-CoV-2. The material from the prospective study consisted of cDNA or gDNA derived from T cells, B-cell-depleted T cells, or PBMCs. The dataset comprised deeply sampled blood TCRbeta repertoires from subjects exposed to, actively infected with, or recovered from COVID-19. Sample metadata almost always included a de-identified subject ID, COVID-19 status, age in years and sex. Samples were obtained from the ongoing ImmuneRACE study (first 160 participants) and from some 1,300 subjects provided by 6 global collaborators. Where available, HLA class I and class II types were taken from metadata supplied by the sample provider and were not determined by assay-based typing. Study-wide findings and limitations: How much clinical and demographic metadata was included differed by source and by participant, and the metadata was provided uncurated.

One collaborating source in Seattle enrolled patients during active infection and followed them longitudinally through the course of disease. Each collaborating institution followed its own protocols to collect whole blood in K2EDTA tubes. Collaborator samples were shipped for TCRbeta analysis as frozen whole blood, isolated PBMCs, or DNA extracted from either sample type. TCRbeta CDR3 regions were amplified from genomic DNA using the immunoSEQ Assay, a bias-controlled multiplex PCR. From the authors' description of their analysis: Nucleated cell counts per sample were estimated from amplification of reference gene primers within the assay. To quantify the absolute abundance of each unique TCRbeta CDR3 rearrangement, sequence reads were collapsed and filtered. Productive Simpson clonality was computed per sample as the square root of Simpson's diversity index over productive rearrangements. The immuneACCESS repertoire file appears here via TCRdb, limited to in-frame rearrangements. These files lack a portion of the clones; in checked studies, under half of the deficit traces to unresolved V genes, and the cause of the others is not known. V, J and clone size are those of that table, while D and trimming were read from the DNA. Present in this sample are roughly 220,000 clones, roughly 76% of which were seen just once. 7.5% to 8% of the sample lies in the top ten.

Cut back by 4 bases and 6 bases, the V and J ends lie 10 bases apart. The CDR3, from cysteine to phenylalanine, totals 13 residues. Only the CDR3 portion is preserved as DNA: 39 bases, with reading frame beginning at the first base. From the germline V gene, CDR1 is MNHEY and CDR2 is SVGEGT. Remarks on this clone: Its cognate antigen has yet to be identified. The record has no base qualities; no much larger clone is one base away.

The sequence is built from TRBV6-2 or TRBV6-3 and TRBJ1-5; the D gene cannot be resolved reliably. The TCR sequence derives from a woman older than 75 with COVID-19, enrolled during active disease. Sequenced sample: peripheral blood. CDR3 sequence: CASSFSSSQPQHF. Here is the DNA: TGTGCCAGCAGTTTTTCCTCGAGTCAGCCCCAGCATTTT.